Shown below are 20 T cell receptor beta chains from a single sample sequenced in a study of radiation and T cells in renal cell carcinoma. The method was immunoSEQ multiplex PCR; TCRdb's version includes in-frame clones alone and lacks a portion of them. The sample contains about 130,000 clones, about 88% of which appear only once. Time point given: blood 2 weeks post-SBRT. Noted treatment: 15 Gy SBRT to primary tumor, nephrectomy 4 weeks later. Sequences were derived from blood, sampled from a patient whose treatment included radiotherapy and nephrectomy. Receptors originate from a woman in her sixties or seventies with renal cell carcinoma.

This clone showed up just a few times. CDR3 sequence: CASSPWTGGDEQFF. The DNA for the CDR3 is TGTGCCAGCTCACCCTGGACAGGGGGGGATGAGCAGTTCTTC. This chain connects TRBV18 to TRBJ2-1; 10 nucleotides agree with TRBD1. The CDR3 loop spans 14 amino acids. The J segment lost 8 bases and the V segment lost 3 bases, leaving 4 bases of the junction unmatched. Germline V lookup: CDR1 KGHSH, CDR2 LQKENI. The entire variable domain, with the rest obtained from reference TRBV18 and TRBJ2-1, is as follows: NAGVMQNPRHLVRRRGQEARLRCSPMKGHSHVYWYRQLPEEGLKFMVYLQKENIIDESGMPKERFSAEFPKEGPSILRIQQVVRGDSAAYFCASSPWTGGDEQFFGPGTRLTVL.

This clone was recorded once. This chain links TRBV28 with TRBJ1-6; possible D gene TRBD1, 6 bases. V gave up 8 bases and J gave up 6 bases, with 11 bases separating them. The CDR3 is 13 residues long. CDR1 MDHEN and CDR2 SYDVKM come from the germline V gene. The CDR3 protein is CASRTGSNSPLHF. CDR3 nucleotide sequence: TGTGCCAGCCGAACAGGGTCTAATTCACCCCTCCACTTT.

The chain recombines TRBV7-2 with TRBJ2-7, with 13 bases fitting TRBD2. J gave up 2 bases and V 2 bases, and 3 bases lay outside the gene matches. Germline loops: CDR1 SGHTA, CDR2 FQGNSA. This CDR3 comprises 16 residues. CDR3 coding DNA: TGTGCCAGCAGCTTAATCGGGACTAGCGGGGCCTACGAGCAGTACTTC. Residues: CASSLIGTSGAYEQYF.

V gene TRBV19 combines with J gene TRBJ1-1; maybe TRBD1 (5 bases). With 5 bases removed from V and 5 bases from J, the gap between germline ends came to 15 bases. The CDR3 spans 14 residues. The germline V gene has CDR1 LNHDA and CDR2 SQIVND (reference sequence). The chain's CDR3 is CASSQQAKGTEAFF. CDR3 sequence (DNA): TGTGCCAGTAGTCAACAGGCGAAGGGGACTGAAGCTTTCTTT.

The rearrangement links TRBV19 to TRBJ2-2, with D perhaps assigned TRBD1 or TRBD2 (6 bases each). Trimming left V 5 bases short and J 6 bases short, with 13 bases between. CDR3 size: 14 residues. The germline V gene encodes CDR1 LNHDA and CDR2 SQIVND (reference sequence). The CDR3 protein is CASSRSGEAGELFF. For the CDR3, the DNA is TGTGCCAGTAGTCGATCAGGGGAGGCCGGGGAGCTGTTTTTT. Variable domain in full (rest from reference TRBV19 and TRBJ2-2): DGGITQSPKYLFRKEGQNVTLSCEQNLNHDAMYWYRQDPGQGLRLIYYSQIVNDFQKGDIAEGYSVSREKKESFPLTVTSAQKNPTAFYLCASSRSGEAGELFFGEGSRLTVL.

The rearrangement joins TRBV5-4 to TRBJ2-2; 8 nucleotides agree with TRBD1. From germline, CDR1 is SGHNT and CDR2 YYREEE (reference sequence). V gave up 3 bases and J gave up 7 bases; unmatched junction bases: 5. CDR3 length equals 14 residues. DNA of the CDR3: TGTGCCAGCAGCTCACAGGGGGGAGTCGGGGAGCTGTTTTTT. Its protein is CASSSQGGVGELFF.

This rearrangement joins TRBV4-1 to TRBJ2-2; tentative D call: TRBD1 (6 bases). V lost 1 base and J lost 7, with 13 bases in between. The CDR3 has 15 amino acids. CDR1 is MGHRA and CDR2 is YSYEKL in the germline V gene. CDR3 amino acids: CASSQVYRADGELFF. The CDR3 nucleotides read TGCGCCAGCAGCCAAGTATACAGGGCTGACGGGGAGCTGTTTTTT.

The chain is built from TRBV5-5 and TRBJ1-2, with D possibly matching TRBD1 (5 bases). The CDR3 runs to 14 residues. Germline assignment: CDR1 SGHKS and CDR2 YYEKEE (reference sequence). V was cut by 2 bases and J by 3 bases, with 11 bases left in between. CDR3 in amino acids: CASSFHPGDYGYTF. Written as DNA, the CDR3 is TGTGCCAGCAGCTTTCATCCGGGGGACTATGGCTACACCTTC. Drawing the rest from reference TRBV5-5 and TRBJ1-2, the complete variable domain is DAGVTQSPTHLIKTRGQQVTLRCSPISGHKSVSWYQQVLGQGPQFIFQYYEKEERGRGNFPDRFSARQFPNYSSELNVNALLLGDSALYLCASSFHPGDYGYTFGSGTRLTVV.

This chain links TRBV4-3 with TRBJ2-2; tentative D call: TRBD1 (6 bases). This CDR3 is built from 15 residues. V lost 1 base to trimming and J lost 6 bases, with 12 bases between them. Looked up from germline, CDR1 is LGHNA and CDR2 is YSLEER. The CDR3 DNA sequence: TGCGCCAGCAGCCAAGGAGCCAGGGGCCCCGGGGAGCTGTTTTTT. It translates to CASSQGARGPGELFF.

The CDR3 loop reads CASSYSPEAGGGYTF. CDR3 DNA: TGTGCCAGCAGTTATTCCCCGGAAGCCGGAGGAGGCTACACCTTC. The chain carries TRBV6-6 and TRBJ1-2; no clear D. The germline V gene encodes CDR1 MNHNY and CDR2 SVGAGI (reference sequence). The germline V and J ends were trimmed by 3 bases and 8 bases, with 19 bases remaining between them. The CDR3 has 15 residues.

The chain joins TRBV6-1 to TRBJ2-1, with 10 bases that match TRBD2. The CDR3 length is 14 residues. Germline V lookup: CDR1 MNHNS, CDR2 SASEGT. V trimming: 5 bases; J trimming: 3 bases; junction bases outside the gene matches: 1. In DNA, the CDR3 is TGTGCCAGCAGTAGGACTAGCGGCTACAATGAGCAGTTCTTC. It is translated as CASSRTSGYNEQFF.

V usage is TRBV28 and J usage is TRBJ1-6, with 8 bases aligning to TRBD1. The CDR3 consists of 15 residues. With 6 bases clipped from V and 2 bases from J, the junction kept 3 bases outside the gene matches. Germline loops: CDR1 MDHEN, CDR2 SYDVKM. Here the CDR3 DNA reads TGTGCCAGCAGGTCGGACAGGGCCTATAATTCACCCCTCCACTTT. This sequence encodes CASRSDRAYNSPLHF.

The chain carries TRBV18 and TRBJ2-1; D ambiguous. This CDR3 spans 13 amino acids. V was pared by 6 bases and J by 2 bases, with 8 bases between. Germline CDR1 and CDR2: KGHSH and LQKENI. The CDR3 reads CASSQSPYNEQFF. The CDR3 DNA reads TGTGCCAGCTCGCAGTCCCCCTACAATGAGCAGTTCTTC.

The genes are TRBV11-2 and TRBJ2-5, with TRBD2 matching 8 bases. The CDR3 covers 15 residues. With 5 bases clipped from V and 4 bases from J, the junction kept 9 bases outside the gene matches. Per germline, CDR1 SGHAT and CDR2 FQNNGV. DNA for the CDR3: TGTGCCAGCAGCACCGAACTAGCGGTCGGAGAGACCCAGTACTTC. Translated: CASSTELAVGETQYF.

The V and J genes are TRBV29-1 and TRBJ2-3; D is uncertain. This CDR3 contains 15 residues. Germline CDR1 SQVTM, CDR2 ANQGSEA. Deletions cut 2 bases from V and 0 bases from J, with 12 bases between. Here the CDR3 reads CSVESGSTSTDTQYF. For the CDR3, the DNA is TGCAGCGTTGAATCCGGATCTACTAGCACAGATACGCAGTATTTT.

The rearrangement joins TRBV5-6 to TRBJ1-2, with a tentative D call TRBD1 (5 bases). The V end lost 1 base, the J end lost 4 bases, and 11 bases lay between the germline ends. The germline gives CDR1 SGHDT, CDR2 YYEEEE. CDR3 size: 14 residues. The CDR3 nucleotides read TGTGCCAGCAGCTTGAACAGGCTATCCTATGGCTACACCTTC. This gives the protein CASSLNRLSYGYTF.

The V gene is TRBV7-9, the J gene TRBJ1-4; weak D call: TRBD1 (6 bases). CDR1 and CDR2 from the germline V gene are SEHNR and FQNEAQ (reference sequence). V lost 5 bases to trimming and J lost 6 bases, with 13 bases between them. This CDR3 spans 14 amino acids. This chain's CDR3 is CASSPRPGDEKLFF. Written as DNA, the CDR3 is TGTGCCAGCAGCCCCCGCCCAGGGGATGAAAAACTGTTTTTT.

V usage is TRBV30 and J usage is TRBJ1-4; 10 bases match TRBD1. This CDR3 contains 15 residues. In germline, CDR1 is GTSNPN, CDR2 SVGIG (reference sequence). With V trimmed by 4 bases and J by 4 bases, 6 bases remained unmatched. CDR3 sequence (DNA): TGTGCCTGGACCGGGACAGGGGCGGATAATGAAAAACTGTTTTTT. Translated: CAWTGTGADNEKLFF.

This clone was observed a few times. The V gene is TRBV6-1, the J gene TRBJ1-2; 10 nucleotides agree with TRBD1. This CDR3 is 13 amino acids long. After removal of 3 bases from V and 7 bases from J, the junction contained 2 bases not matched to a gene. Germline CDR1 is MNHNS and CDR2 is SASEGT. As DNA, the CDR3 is TGTGCCAGCAGTGACCGGGACAGGGGTGGCTACACCTTC. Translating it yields CASSDRDRGGYTF.

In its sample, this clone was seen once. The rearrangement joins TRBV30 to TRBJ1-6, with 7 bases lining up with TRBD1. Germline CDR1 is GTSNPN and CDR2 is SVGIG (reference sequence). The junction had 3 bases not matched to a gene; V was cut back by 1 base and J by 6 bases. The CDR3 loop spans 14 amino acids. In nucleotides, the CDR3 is TGTGCCTGGAGTGACAGGGGTGGTAATTCACCCCTCCACTTT. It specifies CAWSDRGGNSPLHF.